This passage covers 5 T cell receptor beta chains from one sample sequenced in a study of CD8+CD57+ T cells in acquired aplastic anemia. Genomic DNA was employed as the template in profiling TCR beta VDJ and CDR3. TCRdb used MiXCR to reprocess the reads, holding one entry per CDR3 protein. The sample shows about 40,000 distinct CDR3 sequences, approximately 67% of them seen only once. The sample consisted of sorted CD4+, CD8+, or CD8+CD57+ T cells (not recorded which) from PBMCs. The receptors originated from a human donor in good health, serving as a control.

The V and J genes are TRBV19 and TRBJ2-6; TRBD1 agrees at 8 bases. Germline V CDR1 and CDR2: LNHDA, SQIVND (reference sequence). The V and J ends lost 0 bases and 0 bases, in that order; junction bases with no gene match: 4. The CDR3 runs to 18 residues. DNA for the CDR3: TGTGCCAGTAGTATAGATGGGACAGGAGTCTCTGGGGCCAACGTCCTGACTTTC. As protein: CASSIDGTGVSGANVLTF.

The rearrangement links TRBV12-3 or TRBV12-4 to TRBJ1-6; D is uncertain. V gave up 6 bases and J gave up 10 bases, with 13 bases separating them. The CDR3 runs to 13 residues. The CDR3 region has the DNA TGTGCCAGCAGCCCAGCCCTGCTCTCACCCCTCCACTTT. It translates to CASSPALLSPLHF.

Regarding this clonotype: At one end the junction does not follow the germline gene, possibly because of a read error. The rearrangement links TRBV7-2 to TRBJ1-2; no clear D gene. The CDR3 length is 13 residues. Per germline, CDR1 SGHTA and CDR2 FQGNSA. Here the CDR3 DNA reads TGTGTCAGCAGCTTGGGTAGCCTCTATGGCTACACCTTC. Translated: CVSSLGSLYGYTF. The variable domain in full, with the rest retrieved from reference TRBV7-2 and TRBJ1-2, is GAGVSQSPSNKVTEKGKDVELRCDPISGHTALYWYRQSLGQGLEFLIYFQGNSAPDKSGLPSDRFSAERTGGSVSTLTIQRTQQEDSAVYLCVSSLGSLYGYTFGSGTRLTVV.

The V call is TRBV10-3, the J call TRBJ2-1, with TRBD2 matching over 9 bases. CDR1 ENHRY and CDR2 SYGVKD come from the germline V gene. V lost 6 bases and J lost 5; bases outside the gene matches: 5. This CDR3 spans 14 amino acids. CDR3 loop: CAISVRLADNEQFF. CDR3 coding DNA: TGTGCCATCAGCGTAAGACTAGCGGACAATGAGCAGTTCTTC.

This clonotype was counted once. The chain carries TRBV19 and TRBJ2-5; 7 bases line up with TRBD1. The J segment lost 5 bases and the V segment lost 5 bases, leaving 8 bases of the junction unmatched. Per the germline V gene, CDR1 is LNHDA and CDR2 is SQIVND (reference sequence). The CDR3 length is 14 residues. As DNA, the CDR3 is TGTGCCAGTAGTCTCCAGGGGGTAGGGGAGACCCAGTACTTC. Residues: CASSLQGVGETQYF.